This TCR beta chain was retrieved from a study of blood T cell repertoires in COVID-19. Study background: COVID-19 samples from acute and convalescent phases originated in the United States, Italy and Spain. T cells, B-cell-depleted T cells, or PBMCs supplied cDNA or gDNA.

Original analysis: Amplifying reference gene primers gave estimates of nucleated cell counts. Using immunoSEQ multiplex PCR, the repertoire was profiled, and TCRdb retains in-frame clones only, with some absent. V and J calls and clone size are those listed in that table; D and trimming were worked out from the DNA. The sample gives about 64,000 clones, 70% to 90% of which show up once; approximately 3% is in the top ten. Trimming removed 1 base at V and 8 bases at J, with 11 bases between. Germline lookup yields CDR1 KGHSH and CDR2 LQKENI. This CDR3 has 13 residues. This TCR was recovered from a man between 50 and 59 years old with active COVID-19. Source material: peripheral blood. The chain has TRBV18 and TRBJ1-2; D remains unclear. CDR3 protein: CASSPREVTGYTF. Written as DNA, the CDR3 is TGTGCCAGCTCACCACGCGAAGTAACCGGCTACACCTTC. Based on the CDR3 plus reference TRBV18 and TRBJ1-2, the full variable domain is NAGVMQNPRHLVRRRGQEARLRCSPMKGHSHVYWYRQLPEEGLKFMVYLQKENIIDESGMPKERFSAEFPKEGPSILRIQQVVRGDSAAYFCASSPREVTGYTFGSGTRLTVV.